The rows below give T cell receptor beta chains drawn from one sample of a study of beta chain features in type 1 diabetes. Profiling relied on immunoSEQ multiplex PCR, and the TCRdb table lists in-frame clones only, not all of them. Among around 250,000 clones, around 15% were seen once, and the ten largest hold 0.015% to 0.02%. Sequenced: naive CD4+ T cells from blood. The source of these receptors is a man aged 25 to 45 with type 1 diabetes. The CDR3 runs from the conserved cysteine through the conserved F or W. Each record gives: J gene, V gene, clone size, D gene, CDR3 protein, CDR3 DNA. D genes are given only for firm matches. Clone sizes are given selectively: once, few, many, or a class where the clone is expanded.

TRBJ2-5,TRBV27,few,NA,CASRVGGSETQYF,TGTGCCAGCAGAGTTGGAGGATCGGAGACCCAGTACTTC
TRBJ2-7,TRBV7-2,NA,NA,CASSLDSSAGGQYF,TGTGCCAGCAGCTTAGACTCGAGTGCGGGCGGGCAGTACTTC
TRBJ2-1,TRBV7-2,NA,TRBD2,CASSLGLAGTYNEQFF,TGTGCCAGCAGCCTTGGACTAGCGGGAACCTACAATGAGCAGTTCTTC
TRBJ2-7,TRBV9,NA,TRBD1,CASGLTGAEQYF,TGTGCCAGCGGCTTAACAGGGGCCGAGCAGTACTTC
TRBJ1-1,TRBV25-1,few,NA,CASSEPRGNTEAFF,TGTGCCAGCAGTGAACCACGGGGGAACACTGAAGCTTTCTTT
TRBJ2-7,TRBV6-6,NA,NA,CASTSDRNYEQYF,TGTGCCAGCACTTCGGACAGAAACTACGAGCAGTACTTC
TRBJ1-5,TRBV4-2,NA,NA,CASSQEWYRSQPQHF,TGTGCCAGCAGCCAAGAGTGGTACAGGTCGCAGCCCCAGCATTTT
TRBJ2-3,TRBV4-2,NA,TRBD2,CASSFSGSTDTQYF,TGTGCCAGCAGCTTCAGCGGGAGTACAGATACGCAGTATTTT
TRBJ1-2,TRBV5-1,few,NA,CASSLGGTNYGYTF,TGCGCCAGCAGCTTGGGAGGTACTAACTATGGCTACACCTTC
TRBJ1-2,TRBV25-1,few,NA,CASSDGETSYGYTF,TGTGCCAGCAGTGACGGGGAGACTAGCTATGGCTACACCTTC
TRBJ2-1,TRBV28,NA,NA,CASKWGGPVNEQFF,TGTGCCAGCAAATGGGGGGGGCCGGTCAATGAGCAGTTCTTC
TRBJ2-1,TRBV5-6,few,TRBD2,CASSLRTSSGYNEQFF,TGTGCCAGCAGCCTGCGGACGTCTAGCGGGTACAATGAGCAGTTCTTC
TRBJ1-1,TRBV7-3,NA,TRBD1,CASSSGGGQAKAFF,TGTGCCAGCAGCTCCGGGGGTGGACAGGCCAAAGCTTTCTTT
TRBJ2-3,TRBV18,NA,NA,CASSLRRLAFHTDTQYF,TGTGCCAGCTCACTCCGTAGACTTGCCTTTCACACAGATACGCAGTATTTT
TRBJ1-1,TRBV19,few,TRBD1,CASSRDRDTEAFF,TGTGCCAGTTCCCGGGACAGGGACACTGAAGCTTTCTTT
TRBJ2-5,TRBV5-1,NA,TRBD2,CASSLERTRETQYF,TGCGCCAGCAGCTTGGAGCGGACTAGAGAGACCCAGTACTTC
TRBJ1-1,TRBV4-1,NA,NA,CASTLIATGGNTEAFF,TGCGCCAGCACCTTAATCGCTACCGGGGGGAACACTGAAGCTTTCTTT
TRBJ1-2,TRBV30,NA,NA,CAWGPGQTGYTF,TGTGCCTGGGGCCCGGGACAAACAGGCTACACCTTC
TRBJ1-2,TRBV2,NA,TRBD1,CASRSTGGYYGYTF,TGTGCCAGCAGGTCAACAGGGGGGTACTATGGCTACACCTTC
TRBJ2-1,TRBV6-5,NA,NA,CASSYSGYNEQFF,TGTGCCAGCAGTTACTCCGGTTACAATGAGCAGTTCTTC
TRBJ1-2,TRBV5-1,few,TRBD1,CASSFQAGQGGTGYTF,TGCGCCAGCAGCTTCCAAGCCGGACAGGGCGGTACGGGCTACACCTTC
TRBJ2-5,TRBV25-1,NA,NA,CASSEFIGRAQETQYF,TGTGCCAGCAGTGAATTTATCGGGCGGGCCCAAGAGACCCAGTACTTC
TRBJ2-5,TRBV18,NA,TRBD1,CASSPLDRGETQYF,TGTGCCAGCTCACCATTAGACAGGGGAGAGACCCAGTACTTC
TRBJ2-3,TRBV7-2,few,TRBD2,CASSRAGGIPDTQYF,TGTGCCAGCTCCCGGGCGGGAGGAATCCCAGATACGCAGTATTTT
TRBJ2-7,TRBV7-6,few,TRBD1,CASSLRQGPMYEQYF,TGTGCCAGCAGCTTACGACAGGGGCCGATGTACGAGCAGTACTTC
TRBJ2-3,TRBV6-4,NA,NA,CASSKSHGTDTQYF,TGTGCCAGCAGTAAGAGTCACGGCACAGATACGCAGTATTTT
TRBJ2-2,TRBV19,few,NA,CASSRDSGNTGELFF,TGTGCCAGTAGTCGGGATAGCGGGAACACCGGGGAGCTGTTTTTT
TRBJ2-1,TRBV4-3,few,NA,CASSQPDKYNEQFF,TGCGCCAGCAGCCAACCAGACAAGTACAATGAGCAGTTCTTC
TRBJ1-1,TRBV4-3,NA,NA,CASSQEGGRFTEAFF,TGCGCCAGCAGCCAAGAGGGAGGCCGTTTCACTGAAGCTTTCTTT
TRBJ2-1,TRBV29-1,NA,TRBD2,CSVFTSGSDEQFF,TGCAGCGTATTTACTAGCGGGTCTGATGAGCAGTTCTTC
TRBJ2-7,TRBV30,few,TRBD2,CAWSGGGGGAYEQYF,TGTGCCTGGAGTGGAGGGGGCGGGGGGGCATACGAGCAGTACTTC
TRBJ2-7,TRBV9,NA,TRBD2,CASSAGLAGTYEQYF,TGTGCCAGCAGCGCGGGACTAGCGGGAACCTACGAGCAGTACTTC
TRBJ2-1,TRBV5-1,NA,TRBD2,CASSSFASGTGNEQFF,TGCGCCAGCAGCTCCTTCGCCAGCGGGACTGGCAATGAGCAGTTCTTC
TRBJ2-7,TRBV19,NA,TRBD2,CASSTSGSTEQYF,TGTGCCAGTAGTACTAGCGGGAGTACCGAGCAGTACTTC
TRBJ2-1,TRBV28,NA,TRBD2,CASRGLESESYNEQFF,TGTGCCAGCAGAGGACTAGAATCGGAGTCCTACAATGAGCAGTTCTTC
TRBJ2-1,TRBV5-1,NA,TRBD2,CASSLLTSGRDEQFF,TGCGCCAGCAGCCTCCTGACTAGCGGGAGGGATGAGCAGTTCTTC
TRBJ1-1,TRBV28,NA,TRBD1,CASRPLGQGGTEAFF,TGTGCCAGCAGACCCCTGGGACAGGGAGGCACTGAAGCTTTCTTT
TRBJ2-7,TRBV29-1,few,NA,CSVEGGHPYEQYF,TGCAGCGTTGAAGGGGGACATCCCTACGAGCAGTACTTC
TRBJ2-3,TRBV11-2,few,NA,CASSLDRTDTQYF,TGTGCCAGCAGCTTAGACAGAACAGATACGCAGTATTTT
TRBJ2-5,TRBV7-2,few,NA,CASSLQGLAMGTQYF,TGTGCCAGCAGCTTACAGGGGCTAGCCATGGGGACCCAGTACTTC
TRBJ2-6,TRBV6-6,NA,NA,CASSAGLSGANVLTF,TGTGCCAGCAGCGCGGGACTCTCTGGGGCCAACGTCCTGACTTTC
TRBJ2-2,TRBV19,few,TRBD2,CASRAGGTANTGELFF,TGTGCCAGTAGGGCGGGGGGAACCGCGAACACCGGGGAGCTGTTTTTT
TRBJ1-3,TRBV9,NA,TRBD1,CASSAGQGSGNTIYF,TGTGCCAGCAGCGCGGGACAGGGCTCTGGAAACACCATATATTTT
TRBJ2-1,TRBV5-6,NA,NA,CASSPRGGSSYNEQFF,TGTGCCAGCAGCCCGAGGGGAGGTTCATCCTACAATGAGCAGTTCTTC
TRBJ2-2,TRBV5-1,NA,NA,CASSLGGAANGELFF,TGCGCCAGCAGCTTAGGCGGGGCGGCGAACGGGGAGCTGTTTTTT
TRBJ1-5,TRBV6-1,NA,TRBD1,CASRATGTGYQPQHF,TGTGCCAGCAGGGCAACCGGGACAGGGTATCAACCCCAGCATTTT
TRBJ1-5,TRBV2,NA,NA,CASGGRTYQPQHF,TGTGCCAGCGGGGGGAGGACCTATCAGCCCCAGCATTTT
TRBJ2-3,TRBV30,few,TRBD2,CAWSLLAGAADTQYF,TGTGCCTGGAGCCTACTAGCGGGTGCGGCCGATACGCAGTATTTT
TRBJ2-1,TRBV9,few,NA,CASSVDPRGGYNEQFF,TGTGCCAGCAGCGTAGATCCGAGAGGGGGATACAATGAGCAGTTCTTC
TRBJ1-1,TRBV5-1,NA,TRBD1,CASSLGTANTEAFF,TGCGCCAGCAGCTTAGGGACAGCAAACACTGAAGCTTTCTTT
TRBJ2-7,TRBV27,NA,TRBD2,CASRDTFASGRNEQYF,TGTGCCAGCAGGGATACGTTTGCTAGCGGGAGAAACGAGCAGTACTTC
TRBJ2-5,TRBV9,few,TRBD2,CASSVGGSTRETQYF,TGTGCCAGCAGCGTAGGCGGGAGTACGCGAGAGACCCAGTACTTC
TRBJ2-6,TRBV28,few,TRBD1,CASSSQRGRTNVLTF,TGTGCCAGCAGTTCCCAGAGGGGGCGTACCAACGTCCTGACTTTC
TRBJ1-2,TRBV30,few,NA,CAWSAGTLSYYGYTF,TGTGCCTGGAGTGCCGGGACTCTGTCATACTATGGCTACACCTTC
TRBJ2-5,TRBV5-1,few,NA,CASSESTGKQETQYF,TGCGCCAGCAGCGAGTCGACAGGAAAACAAGAGACCCAGTACTTC
TRBJ2-1,TRBV6-6,NA,NA,CASKDSSFYNEQFF,TGTGCCAGCAAAGACAGCTCCTTCTACAATGAGCAGTTCTTC
TRBJ1-1,TRBV2,few,NA,CASSEQVNTEAFF,TGTGCCAGCAGTGAACAGGTGAACACTGAAGCTTTCTTT
TRBJ2-1,TRBV2,few,TRBD2,CASSGLSSGSPWFF,TGTGCCAGCAGTGGGCTCTCTAGCGGGTCTCCTTGGTTCTTC
TRBJ2-6,TRBV27,NA,NA,CASMGQSHPGANVLTF,TGTGCCAGCATGGGACAATCCCACCCTGGGGCCAACGTCCTGACTTTC
TRBJ2-1,TRBV5-4,few,TRBD2,CASSPTSGNHNEQFF,TGTGCCAGCAGCCCTACTAGCGGGAACCACAATGAGCAGTTCTTC